These 22 T cell receptor beta chains came from one sample sequenced in a study of cytomegalovirus exposure and HLA in healthy donors. The repertoire was sequenced with immunoSEQ multiplex PCR; TCRdb's copy has only in-frame clones and lacks some. The repertoire consists of about 240,000 clones, with about 86% occurring once and the leading ten covering 0.95% to 1.5%. Specimen: PBMCs. The receptors were sampled from a woman in her twenties or thirties in good health and CMV-seropositive.

The chain links TRBV2 to TRBJ1-1, with 9 nucleotides matching TRBD1. This CDR3 region has 14 residues. Trimming at V came to 6 bases and at J to 4 bases, leaving 6 bases not matched to a gene. CDR1 and CDR2 (germline): SNHLY, FYNNEI. CDR3 coding DNA: TGTGCCAGCAGGGAGACAGGGGGGGTCACTGAAGCTTTCTTT. Translating gives CASRETGGVTEAFF.

The rearrangement joins TRBV11-3 to TRBJ2-7; 7 positions match TRBD1. CDR1 is SGHNT and CDR2 is YENEEA in the germline V gene. The CDR3 consists of 15 residues. The J segment lost 6 bases and the V segment lost 5 bases, leaving 13 bases of the junction unmatched. This CDR3 is CASSARQGRSLEQYF. As DNA, the CDR3 is TGTGCCAGCAGCGCCCGACAGGGTAGGTCCCTCGAGCAGTACTTC.

The genes are TRBV19 and TRBJ2-7; 8 bases are shared with TRBD2. V lost 5 bases, J lost 0 bases, and 9 bases stayed unmatched. The CDR3 loop spans 16 amino acids. In germline, CDR1 is LNHDA, CDR2 SQIVND (reference sequence). As DNA, the CDR3 is TGTGCCAGTAGTTTCGGGAGGGGGACTAGCTCCTACGAGCAGTACTTC. Translating it yields CASSFGRGTSSYEQYF.

Comment on this clone: Additional DNA sequences in this sample encode the identical CDR3. The V and J genes are TRBV5-1 and TRBJ2-1; tentatively, D is TRBD1 (5 bases). V lost 0 bases and J 2 bases, leaving 9 bases between the germline ends. This CDR3 region has 15 residues. Germline CDR1 is SGHRS and CDR2 is YFSETQ. The CDR3 coding sequence is TGCGCCAGCAGCTTGGTGCAGGGCCCCTACAATGAGCAGTTCTTC. Encoded protein: CASSLVQGPYNEQFF.

The chain links TRBV6-5 to TRBJ2-7; D gene uncertain. Germline loops: CDR1 MNHEY, CDR2 SVGAGI. V dropped 4 bases and J dropped 0 bases, with 7 bases sitting between them. This CDR3 has 13 residues. As DNA, the CDR3 is TGTGCCAGCAGTTTAGAGTTCTCCTACGAGCAGTACTTC. Its translation is CASSLEFSYEQYF.

Comments on this clone: Other DNA sequences of this sample code for an identical CDR3. The chain is built from TRBV5-1 and TRBJ1-1; D perhaps matches TRBD1 (5 bases). In germline, CDR1 is SGHRS, CDR2 YFSETQ. The CDR3 is made up of 14 amino acids. Deletions cut 1 base from V and 0 bases from J, with 7 bases between. The DNA for the CDR3 is TGCGCCAGCAGCTTGACAGGAATGAACACTGAAGCTTTCTTT. Encoded protein: CASSLTGMNTEAFF.

The genes are TRBV27 and TRBJ2-3; TRBD2 agrees at 16 bases. The V gene's germline CDR1 is MNHEY and CDR2 SMNVEV (reference sequence). The CDR3 consists of 17 residues. V lost 3 bases to trimming and J lost 6 bases; unmatched junction nucleotides: 6. CDR3 in amino acids: CASSFLGTSGRADTQYF. DNA of the CDR3: TGTGCCAGCAGTTTCCTCGGGACTAGCGGGAGGGCGGATACGCAGTATTTT.

There are a few counts of this clone. The chain has TRBV4-2 and TRBJ2-7, with D perhaps matching TRBD1 (5 bases). The germline V gene has CDR1 LGHNA and CDR2 YNFKEQ. This CDR3 spans 15 amino acids. Trimming took 4 bases from V and 0 from J, leaving 13 bases between them. Here the CDR3 DNA reads TGTGCCAGCAGCCCCATTGGGGCTAGCTCCTACGAGCAGTACTTC. Protein product: CASSPIGASSYEQYF.

The chain joins TRBV5-1 to TRBJ2-1; D is ambiguous. The CDR3 is 15 amino acids. V lost 5 bases and J 0 bases, leaving 12 bases between the germline ends. The germline gives CDR1 SGHRS, CDR2 YFSETQ. This CDR3 reads CASSQRSNSYNEQFF. CDR3 coding DNA: TGCGCCAGCAGTCAACGGAGTAACTCCTACAATGAGCAGTTCTTC.

This chain connects TRBV4-2 to TRBJ2-2; maybe TRBD2 (6 bases). The CDR3 sequence is 13 residues long. The V and J ends lost 6 bases and 7 bases respectively, with 12 bases between them. The germline V gene encodes CDR1 LGHNA and CDR2 YNFKEQ. DNA of the CDR3: TGTGCCAGCAGGGAAGCGGGTTACGGGGAGCTGTTTTTT. This sequence encodes CASREAGYGELFF.

CDR3 region: CASSLFPGANTGELFF. The CDR3 DNA is TGTGCCAGCAGCTTGTTCCCAGGGGCGAACACCGGGGAGCTGTTTTTT. The rearrangement links TRBV5-6 to TRBJ2-2; TRBD1 might be the D (6 bases). This CDR3 is 16 amino acids long. V lost 1 base and J 0 bases, leaving 10 bases between the germline ends. Germline V CDR1 and CDR2: SGHDT, YYEEEE. The full variable domain, completed using reference TRBV5-6 and TRBJ2-2, is DAGVTQSPTHLIKTRGQQVTLRCSPKSGHDTVSWYQQALGQGPQFIFQYYEEEERQRGNFPDRFSGHQFPNYSSELNVNALLLGDSALYLCASSLFPGANTGELFFGEGSRLTVL.

The V and J genes are TRBV5-5 and TRBJ1-2; 10 bases fit TRBD1. V lost 4 bases and J lost 12; bases outside the gene matches: 18. CDR3 length: 16 amino acids. Germline assignment: CDR1 SGHKS and CDR2 YYEKEE (reference sequence). CDR3 nucleotide sequence: TGTGCCAGCAGCCCAGGGACAGGGGCGCAAGGAGATTTGGACACCTTC. Translating it yields CASSPGTGAQGDLDTF.

The V gene is TRBV29-1, the J gene TRBJ2-7; 9 bases match TRBD1. The CDR3 is made up of 15 amino acids. The ends lost 4 bases at V and 0 bases at J; junction bases unmatched: 7. The germline V gene encodes CDR1 SQVTM and CDR2 ANQGSEA. CDR3 loop: CSVGWDRVISYEQYF. The CDR3 bases are TGCAGCGTTGGGTGGGACAGGGTGATCTCCTACGAGCAGTACTTC.

This rearrangement joins TRBV5-1 to TRBJ1-2; D might be TRBD1 (5 bases). Trimming cost V 0 bases and J 6 bases, with 12 bases left between them. Per germline, CDR1 SGHRS and CDR2 YFSETQ. The CDR3 spans 14 residues. The CDR3 coding sequence is TGCGCCAGCAGCTTGGTAGCAGGGTTCAATGGCTACACCTTC. Translated, it gives CASSLVAGFNGYTF.

The chain recombines TRBV6-5 with TRBJ1-2; possible D gene TRBD1, 5 bases. The CDR3 consists of 16 residues. Germline-derived CDR1 and CDR2 are MNHEY and SVGAGI. Trimming left V 2 bases short and J 4 bases short, with 17 bases between. The CDR3 spells CASSYGPSGYLYGYTF. CDR3 coding DNA: TGTGCCAGCAGTTACGGGCCGTCAGGGTACCTCTATGGCTACACCTTC.

The V and J genes are TRBV11-2 and TRBJ1-2; 8 nucleotides agree with TRBD1. The CDR3 sequence is 15 residues long. The V segment lost 4 bases and the J segment 5 bases; nucleotides outside the gene matches: 9. Germline-derived CDR1 and CDR2 are SGHAT and FQNNGV. Here the CDR3 reads CASSSIRGRLYGYTF. CDR3 DNA sequence: TGTGCCAGCAGCTCTATCAGGGGGCGACTATATGGCTACACCTTC. Complete variable domain (other parts from reference TRBV11-2 and TRBJ1-2): EAGVAQSPRYKIIEKRQSVAFWCNPISGHATLYWYQQILGQGPKLLIQFQNNGVVDDSQLPKDRFSAERLKGVDSTLKIQPAKLEDSAVYLCASSSIRGRLYGYTFGSGTRLTVV.

By sample share, this clone is medium-sized. The chain couples TRBV25-1 to TRBJ1-5, with TRBD1 as a possible D gene (5 bases). V shed 2 bases and J shed 0 bases, with 8 bases lying between them. The CDR3 sequence is 15 residues long. In germline, CDR1 is MGHDK, CDR2 SYGVNS. CDR3 bases: TGTGCCAGCAGTGAAGGCAGGGATAGCAATCAGCCCCAGCATTTT. Translated: CASSEGRDSNQPQHF.

The chain joins TRBV13 to TRBJ2-7; D is unresolved. V was pared by 5 bases and J by 4 bases, with 9 bases between. The CDR3 runs 12 residues. Germline V gives CDR1 PRHDT, CDR2 FYEKMQ (reference sequence). The CDR3 nucleotides read TGTGCCAGCAGCCGAACGGGTTACGAGCAGTACTTC. Translating it yields CASSRTGYEQYF.

The J gene is TRBJ1-4, the V gene TRBV6-5; D not resolved. Trimming shortened V by 6 bases and J by 0 bases, and 8 bases separated the two germline ends. The CDR3 runs 14 residues. Per the germline V gene, CDR1 is MNHEY and CDR2 is SVGAGI. The CDR3 spells CASSQATTNEKLFF. In nucleotides, the CDR3 is TGTGCCAGCAGCCAGGCAACAACTAATGAAAAACTGTTTTTT.

This clone has only one observation. The gene calls are TRBV5-4 and TRBJ2-5, with TRBD2 matching 12 bases. Germline CDR1 SGHNT, CDR2 YYREEE (reference sequence). The J segment lost 4 bases and the V segment lost 0 bases, leaving 1 base of the junction unmatched. This CDR3 is built from 15 residues. CDR3 DNA sequence: TGTGCCAGCAGCTTGGCTAGCGGGAGGGCAGAGACCCAGTACTTC. Translating gives CASSLASGRAETQYF.

The J gene is TRBJ1-5, the V gene TRBV28, with D possibly TRBD1 on 6 matching bases. CDR1 and CDR2 (germline): MDHEN, SYDVKM. The CDR3 totals 14 residues. The V gene lost 7 bases and the J gene lost 4 bases, with 14 bases spanning the gap. The CDR3 protein is CASTRGGANQPQHF. CDR3 nucleotides: TGTGCCAGCACCAGAGGGGGGGCGAATCAGCCCCAGCATTTT.

This clone was observed a few times. The rearrangement links TRBV5-1 to TRBJ1-4; a possible D gene is TRBD1 (5 bases). Germline lookup yields CDR1 SGHRS and CDR2 YFSETQ. Trimming removed 4 bases at V and 10 bases at J, with 17 bases between. The CDR3 sequence is 14 residues long. The CDR3 spells CASSASTEPGKLFF. The CDR3 coding sequence is TGCGCCAGCAGCGCGTCGACAGAGCCTGGAAAACTGTTTTTT.